One sample yielded the 25 T cell receptor beta chains listed below, sequenced in a study of neurological immune-mediated disorders. TCRdb recomputed calls from the 5' RACE reads with MiXCR, one row per CDR3 protein. The sample lists tens of thousands of distinct CDR3 sequences, approximately 24% occurring once. Specimen: CD4+ T cells from blood. The receptors come from a man aged 45-60 years with HTLV-1-associated myelopathy (HAM/TSP).

This clonotype has a count of ten or more. The chain recombines TRBV7-3 with TRBJ2-1; D gene unclear. CDR1 is SGHTA, CDR2 FQGTGA, per germline. CDR3 length equals 14 residues. Trimming removed 5 bases at V and 5 bases at J, with 13 bases between. The CDR3 DNA is TGTGCCAGCAGCCCGAGGCGTCAGGACAATGAGCAGTTCTTC. Encoded protein: CASSPRRQDNEQFF.

On this clonotype itself: At one of its ends the junction is not consistent with the germline gene, which may arise from a read error. V is TRBV7-8 and J is TRBJ2-1; maybe TRBD2 (7 bases). CDR1 and CDR2 (germline): SGHVS, FQNEAQ. The CDR3 is 16 residues long. For the CDR3, the DNA is TGTGCCAACAGCTTCCGCGGGGGCCCCCAATACAATGAGCAGTTCTTC. Translating it yields CANSFRGGPQYNEQFF.

This clonotype was found many times. V and J are TRBV5-1 and TRBJ1-1; D gene unclear. The CDR3 has 15 amino acids. CDR1 SGHRS and CDR2 YFSETQ come from the germline V gene. V was clipped by 0 bases and J by 0 bases, with 9 bases between them. CDR3 nucleotide sequence: TGCGCCAGCAGCTTGGGGGCCGGAATGAACACTGAAGCTTTCTTT. This translates into CASSLGAGMNTEAFF.

There are many counts of this clonotype. The chain carries TRBV7-6 and TRBJ2-3; D may be TRBD2 (5 bases). The germline V gene encodes CDR1 SGHVS and CDR2 FNYEAQ. The V end was cut by 1 base, the J end by 8 bases, with 19 bases between. The CDR3 has 16 amino acids. The CDR3 loop reads CASSLGAAGVEVTQYF. As DNA, the CDR3 is TGTGCCAGCAGCTTAGGAGCGGCGGGCGTCGAGGTTACGCAGTATTTT. Filled out from reference TRBV7-6 and TRBJ2-3, the complete variable domain reads GAGVSQSPRYKVTKRGQDVALRCDPISGHVSLYWYRQALGQGPEFLTYFNYEAQQDKSGLPNDRFSAERPEGSISTLTIQRTEQRDSAMYRCASSLGAAGVEVTQYFGPGTRLTVL.

The rearrangement joins TRBV5-4 to TRBJ2-3, with D possibly TRBD2 on 5 matching bases. Trimming took 0 bases from V and 3 from J, leaving 11 bases between them. Germline V gene lookup returns CDR1 SGHNT and CDR2 YYREEE (reference sequence). The CDR3 sequence is 15 residues long. The CDR3 is CASSLDSVRTDTQYF. For the CDR3, the DNA is TGTGCCAGCAGCTTGGATAGCGTTAGAACAGATACGCAGTATTTT.

The gene calls are TRBV12-3 or TRBV12-4 and TRBJ2-7; D remains ambiguous. The CDR3 consists of 13 residues. The ends were cut back, 2 bases at V and 7 bases at J, with 12 bases in the middle. The CDR3 loop is CASSLTGVGEQYF. CDR3 DNA sequence: TGTGCCAGCAGTTTAACTGGGGTTGGGGAGCAGTACTTC.

This clonotype was counted many times. The chain joins TRBV5-1 to TRBJ1-1; 7 bases align to TRBD1. This CDR3 contains 15 residues. Germline-derived CDR1 and CDR2 are SGHRS and YFSETQ. J lost 1 base, V lost 4 bases, and 7 bases had no gene match. The chain's CDR3 is CASSPTGARNTEAFF. The CDR3 DNA follows: TGCGCCAGCAGCCCCACAGGGGCGAGGAACACTGAAGCTTTCTTT.

This clonotype was counted many times. The V and J genes are TRBV7-2 and TRBJ1-4; the match to TRBD1 covers 8 bases. The germline V gene encodes CDR1 SGHTA and CDR2 FQGNSA. There are 14 residues in the CDR3. Trimming at V came to 5 bases and at J to 5 bases, leaving 4 bases not matched to a gene. CDR3 region: CASSTQGANEKLFF. As DNA, the CDR3 is TGTGCCAGCAGCACCCAGGGGGCAAATGAAAAACTGTTTTTT. Variable domain in full (rest from reference TRBV7-2 and TRBJ1-4): GAGVSQSPSNKVTEKGKDVELRCDPISGHTALYWYRQSLGQGLEFLIYFQGNSAPDKSGLPSDRFSAERTGGSVSTLTIQRTQQEDSAVYLCASSTQGANEKLFFGSGTQLSVL.

Turning to this clonotype: It may be a read error: a sequence one base away is much more abundant. The gene calls are TRBV20-1 and TRBJ1-2; D not resolved. The germline gives CDR1 DFQATT, CDR2 SNEGSKA (reference sequence). The CDR3 sequence is 14 residues long. The CDR3 loop reads CSARQTVPRYGHTF. For the CDR3, the DNA is TGCAGTGCTAGACAAACAGTGCCGCGGTATGGCCACACCTTC.

This sequence joins TRBV2 and TRBJ2-7; perhaps TRBD2 as D (5 bases). Per the germline V gene, CDR1 is SNHLY and CDR2 is FYNNEI. The CDR3 covers 15 residues. V dropped 5 bases and J dropped 1 base, with 15 bases sitting between them. The CDR3 protein is CASSPRPRVSYEQYF. The CDR3 DNA is TGTGCCAGCAGTCCCCGCCCGAGGGTTTCCTACGAGCAGTACTTC.

This clonotype was seen at least ten times. The rearrangement uses TRBV20-1 and TRBJ1-6; 7 nucleotides match TRBD1. V lost 0 bases to trimming and J lost 2 bases; unmatched junction nucleotides: 4. Germline V gene data show CDR1 as DFQATT and CDR2 as SNEGSKA (reference sequence). CDR3 size: 16 residues. In DNA form, the CDR3 reads TGCAGTGCTAGAGATAGGGGACAGACCTATAATTCACCCCTCCACTTT. Its translation is CSARDRGQTYNSPLHF.

This clonotype was detected ten times or more. This rearrangement joins TRBV24-1 to TRBJ2-1; D uncertain. This CDR3 is 17 amino acids long. The V end was cut by 5 bases, the J end by 0 bases, with 16 bases between. The germline V gene encodes CDR1 KGHDR and CDR2 SFDVKD. CDR3 DNA sequence: TGTGCCACCAGTGGAGACCAGGCTCGTACCTCCTACAATGAGCAGTTCTTC. Protein sequence: CATSGDQARTSYNEQFF.

This clonotype appeared many times. The rearrangement joins TRBV5-5 to TRBJ2-1; D may be TRBD1 or TRBD2 (5 bases each). CDR3 length: 16 amino acids. V gave up 1 base and J gave up 2 bases, with 13 bases separating them. The germline V gene encodes CDR1 SGHKS and CDR2 YYEKEE (reference sequence). The CDR3 loop reads CASSLRVGTPYNEQFF. CDR3 sequence (DNA): TGTGCCAGCAGCTTGCGGGTCGGGACGCCCTACAATGAGCAGTTCTTC.

This clonotype was found a few times. The chain couples TRBV6-6 to TRBJ1-2; D remains ambiguous. Germline lookup yields CDR1 MNHNY and CDR2 SVGAGI (reference sequence). The V gene lost 7 bases and the J gene lost 1 base, with 7 bases spanning the gap. The CDR3 is made up of 12 amino acids. The CDR3 nucleotides read TGTGCCAGCAAGACAAGTAACTATGGCTACACCTTC. Translation gives CASKTSNYGYTF.

The rearrangement links TRBV10-2 to TRBJ1-6; no firm D call. V lost 2 bases and J lost 1, with 6 bases in between. Germline CDR1 and CDR2: WSHSY and SAAADI. The CDR3 runs to 15 residues. CDR3 sequence reads: CASSEEASYNSPLHF. The CDR3 DNA is TGCGCCAGCAGTGAGGAGGCGTCCTATAATTCACCCCTCCACTTT.

This sequence joins TRBV29-1 and TRBJ1-2, with TRBD1 matching over 8 bases. V gave up 7 bases and J gave up 4 bases; unmatched junction bases: 14. The CDR3 runs 15 residues. Germline assignment: CDR1 SQVTM and CDR2 ANQGSEA. The CDR3 reads CSATGGAGGVYGYTF. The CDR3 nucleotides are TGCAGCGCCACGGGTGGCGCAGGGGGCGTCTATGGCTACACCTTC.

This clonotype has at least ten counts. The chain has TRBV6-6 and TRBJ1-1, with unresolved D. CDR1 is MNHNY and CDR2 is SVGAGI in the germline V gene (reference sequence). The CDR3 totals 15 residues. Between the trimmed V and J ends, which lost 6 bases and 3 bases, there was a span of 17 bases. In DNA, the CDR3 is TGTGCCAGCAGCCTCGGAGGGTCTGGAGACACTGAAGCTTTCTTT. This gives the protein CASSLGGSGDTEAFF.

The sample holds a few counts of this clonotype. The gene calls are TRBV4-2 and TRBJ1-1, with D perhaps TRBD1 (5 bases). CDR3 size: 14 residues. In germline, CDR1 is LGHNA, CDR2 YNFKEQ. The V and J ends lost 0 bases and 1 base respectively, with 6 bases between them. This CDR3 is CASSQDGGNTEAFF. CDR3 in DNA: TGTGCCAGCAGCCAAGACGGGGGGAACACTGAAGCTTTCTTT.

The V and J genes are TRBV20-1 and TRBJ2-7, with 10 nucleotides matching TRBD1. The CDR3 consists of 14 residues. V was clipped by 5 bases and J by 4 bases; unmatched bases: 8. Germline V CDR1 and CDR2: DFQATT, SNEGSKA (reference sequence). The CDR3 DNA follows: TGCAGTGCTGGGACCGGGACAGGGGTTTACGAGCAGTACTTC. This gives the protein CSAGTGTGVYEQYF.

This clonotype was detected ten times or more. The chain is built from TRBV12-3 or TRBV12-4 and TRBJ2-1; D remains ambiguous. Trimming removed 3 bases at V and 6 bases at J, with 9 bases between. This CDR3 has 13 residues. CDR3 region: CASSFLGFNEQFF. In DNA, the CDR3 is TGTGCCAGCAGTTTTCTTGGGTTCAATGAGCAGTTCTTC.

The V call is TRBV5-6, the J call TRBJ1-2, with 7 bases fitting TRBD1. The length of the CDR3 is 14 residues. The V gene end was trimmed by 3 bases and the J gene end by 2 bases; junction bases not matched to a gene: 4. Germline-derived CDR1 and CDR2 are SGHDT and YYEEEE. This CDR3 reads CASSSEGQNYGYTF. Written as DNA, the CDR3 is TGTGCCAGCAGCTCCGAGGGACAGAACTATGGCTACACCTTC.

The chain combines TRBV24-1 with TRBJ1-5; D perhaps matches TRBD1 (5 bases). The germline V gene encodes CDR1 KGHDR and CDR2 SFDVKD. The length of the CDR3 is 13 residues. The V gene lost 6 bases and the J gene lost 6 bases, with 11 bases spanning the gap. The CDR3 region has the DNA TGTGCCACCAGTACAAACGGGACTCAGCCCCAGCATTTT. It encodes CATSTNGTQPQHF.

The sample holds many counts of this clonotype. The V call is TRBV7-9, the J call TRBJ1-1, with unresolved D. Germline CDR1 reads SEHNR; CDR2 reads FQNEAQ (reference sequence). The CDR3 is 14 residues long. Trimming pared 2 bases from V and 7 bases from J, leaving 14 bases between. This CDR3 reads CASSLLSSANEAFF. The DNA of the CDR3 is TGTGCCAGCAGCTTACTGTCGAGCGCCAATGAAGCTTTCTTT.

The sample holds many counts of this clonotype. The chain recombines TRBV15 with TRBJ2-7; possible D gene TRBD2, 6 bases. Per the germline V gene, CDR1 is LNHNV and CDR2 is YYDKDF (reference sequence). There are 12 residues in the CDR3. The germline V and J ends were trimmed by 6 bases and 6 bases, with 12 bases remaining between them. The CDR3 sequence: CATSGTHSEQYF. The CDR3 DNA reads TGTGCCACCAGTGGGACTCACTCCGAGCAGTACTTC.

This clonotype was counted ten times or more. The rearrangement links TRBV20-1 to TRBJ2-2; 9 bases are shared with TRBD2. This CDR3 has 18 residues. Germline V gene data show CDR1 as DFQATT and CDR2 as SNEGSKA (reference sequence). The trim removed 2 bases at V and 5 bases at J, leaving 15 bases unmatched. CDR3 amino acids: CSARPPLAGALPTGELFF. The CDR3 DNA reads TGCAGTGCTAGACCACCCTTAGCGGGGGCCTTACCTACCGGGGAGCTGTTTTTT.